This TCR beta chain was identified in a study of blood T cell repertoires in COVID-19. The CDR3 extends over 16 amino acids. The germline V gene has CDR1 SEHNR and CDR2 FQNEAQ (reference sequence). Trimming removed 5 bases from V and 5 bases from J; junction bases left unmatched: 8. Using immunoSEQ multiplex PCR, the repertoire was profiled, and TCRdb retains in-frame clones only, with some absent. The table lists 65,000 to 75,000 clones, approximately 80% of them singletons. The rearrangement uses TRBV7-9 and TRBJ2-1, with 11 bases that match TRBD2. Material: peripheral blood. The TCR comes from a human donor in a cohort sampled during active COVID-19. The CDR3 DNA follows: TGTGCCAGCAGCCTACCAGGACTAGCGGGTAACAATGAGCAGTTCTTC. Encoded protein: CASSLPGLAGNNEQFF. The whole variable domain, filled in from reference TRBV7-9 and TRBJ2-1, reads DTGVSQNPRHKITKRGQNVTFRCDPISEHNRLYWYRQTLGQGPEFLTYFQNEAQLEKSRLLSDRFSAERPKGSFSTLEIQRTEQGDSAMYLCASSLPGLAGNNEQFFGPGTRLTVL.